What follows describes a single TCR beta chain. Its antigen is as yet unknown. CDR1 SGHVS and CDR2 FQNEAQ come from the germline V gene. V shed 1 base and J 7 bases; nucleotides not matched to a gene: 6. The CDR3 length is 15 residues. Sequencing was performed with immunoSEQ multiplex PCR; in TCRdb, only in-frame clones are kept and a portion is missing. The data show some 140,000 clones, around nine tenths seen once. The data were obtained in a study of T cell responses to AZD1222 COVID-19 vaccine. Study-wide context: Both about-4-week and about-12-week second-dose recipients were combined.

Study-level points and caveats: The CD4 TCRs associated with vaccination extended across spike and predominated at 160-218 and 743-854. Donors were mostly white British, more females; clonal diversity possibly underestimated. No repertoire was sampled before or during the peak T cell response, only after it.

This specimen consisted of peripheral blood, obtained on day 0 of AZD1222 vaccination. The sequence was obtained from an adult in good health. V usage is TRBV7-8 and J usage is TRBJ1-5; 8 bases are shared with TRBD1. The CDR3 nucleotides are TGTGCCAGCAGCTTAGAACAGGGGGTACTCCAGCCCCAGCATTTT. Translated, it gives CASSLEQGVLQPQHF.